The rows below give T cell receptor beta chains drawn from one sample of a study of T-cell reconstitution after alpha-beta-depleted transplantation in children. TCRdb used MiXCR to reprocess the PCR reads, holding one entry per CDR3 protein. The sample records about 580,000 distinct CDR3 sequences, about 23% being singletons. Specimen: PBMCs, mostly from graft donor cells, collected 360 days after TCRalphabeta/CD19-depleted stem cell transplant. These receptors were collected from a boy under two years old who had a stem cell transplant for acute myeloid leukemia, so the T cells may come from the graft donor. CDR3s include the opening cysteine and the closing phenylalanine or tryptophan. A D gene is named only where the DNA matches it firmly.

TRBV4-3	TRBJ1-2	TRBD1	CASSPKTRDRPDGYTF
TRBV9	TRBJ2-3	.	CASSVAGAPTDTQYF
TRBV6-5	TRBJ2-3	.	CASSYGPDTQYF
TRBV7-7	TRBJ2-1	.	CASSPGLSVEQFF
TRBV20-1	TRBJ1-6	.	CSARSGLGLHF
TRBV7-2	TRBJ2-7	TRBD1	CASSIRDRVHEQYF
TRBV15	TRBJ2-3	TRBD2	CATSRDRGVGTDTQYF
TRBV7-2	TRBJ2-1	.	CASSLEGSPPLNEQFF
TRBV6-6	TRBJ1-3	.	CASSYPQRDTIYF
TRBV29-1	TRBJ1-2	.	CSVDARVEDGYTF
TRBV20-1	TRBJ2-3	.	CSAPLIRPDTQYF
TRBV29-1	TRBJ2-5	.	CSGGQWLEDETQYF
TRBV28	TRBJ1-1	.	CASRPPRGPEAFF
TRBV20-1	TRBJ1-5	.	CSARQEGDQPQHF
TRBV12-3/TRBV12-4	TRBJ1-3	.	CASTNTGSFFGNTIYF
TRBV7-6	TRBJ2-1	TRBD2	CASSLITSGGSEQFF
TRBV18	TRBJ2-3	.	CASSPSSRSGTDTQYF
TRBV20-1	TRBJ2-1	TRBD2	CSARTSGLPYNEQFF
TRBV4-2	TRBJ1-4	TRBD1	CASSHPGTGHEKLFF
TRBV5-4	TRBJ2-4	.	CASSLSWAKNIQYF
TRBV12-3/TRBV12-4	TRBJ2-1	.	CASSLYRMNEQFF
TRBV5-1	TRBJ2-5	TRBD1	CASSLTGVQETQYF
TRBV7-8	TRBJ2-7	.	CASSLGNGGPYEQYF
TRBV20-1	TRBJ2-1	.	CSARGTALYHEQFF
TRBV25-1	TRBJ2-7	.	CASSRGVYEQYF
TRBV29-1	TRBJ2-5	TRBD2	CSVPLAGANSGTQYF
TRBV7-2	TRBJ2-5	.	CASSLVGDNQETQYF
TRBV19	TRBJ2-3	TRBD2	CASRGLAGVPSTDTQYF
TRBV20-1	TRBJ1-5	.	CSANIGTGNQPQHF
TRBV28	TRBJ1-3	TRBD1	CASSLRDRGGNTIYF
TRBV3-1	TRBJ2-3	.	CASKPGSKRGPDTQYF
TRBV18	TRBJ2-3	.	CASSPQDGRTDTQYF
TRBV9	TRBJ2-2	.	CASSSGTARTPGSCFF
TRBV4-3	TRBJ2-3	.	CASSQDEDTQYF
TRBV21-1	TRBJ2-1	.	CASSKLAVNPGQYNEQFF
TRBV20-1	TRBJ2-2	.	CSARRTGILFF
TRBV15	TRBJ2-1	.	CATADPDTYNEQFF
TRBV29-1	TRBJ1-3	.	CSVKTVSGNTIYF
TRBV5-1	TRBJ2-1	.	CASSLRGRDNEQFF
TRBV20-1	TRBJ1-1	.	CSARVWENTEAFF
TRBV15	TRBJ2-5	TRBD2	CATSSLGLAGGKETQYF
TRBV4-3	TRBJ2-4	.	CASSQDQGSLAKNIQYF
TRBV5-5	TRBJ2-7	TRBD1	CASSLGTGRLEQYF
TRBV20-1	TRBJ1-4	.	CSAGTVDEGLNEKLFF
TRBV6-1	TRBJ2-3	TRBD2	CASSRTGLAGETDTQYF
TRBV6-5	TRBJ2-6	.	CASSYSSSGANVLTF
TRBV20-1	TRBJ2-4	TRBD1	CSASSGTASNIQYF
TRBV5-1	TRBJ2-1	.	CASSLAMVYNEQFF
TRBV6-5	TRBJ2-3	.	CASRSRVQADTQYF
TRBV20-1	TRBJ1-2	.	CIARAGGYTF
TRBV20-1	TRBJ1-1	.	CSARKPLTEAFF
TRBV6-1	TRBJ2-5	TRBD1	CASSPDRAKETQYF
TRBV12-3/TRBV12-4	TRBJ1-1	.	CASSFGPGDTEAFF
TRBV11-2	TRBJ2-5	TRBD2	CASSSLAGAFQETQYF
TRBV5-5	TRBJ2-2	.	CASSLPTGNTGELFF
TRBV20-1	TRBJ1-2	.	CSARPPGNYGYTF
TRBV18	TRBJ2-7	.	CASSPGGSRSSYEQYF
TRBV24-1	TRBJ2-1	.	CATSDLRRENNEQFF
TRBV6-1	TRBJ1-2	TRBD1	CASSRLPGGLYGYTF